This TCR beta chain was obtained from a study of blood T cell repertoires in COVID-19. This CDR3 comprises 15 residues. Trimming removed 0 bases from V and 4 bases from J; junction bases left unmatched: 5. CDR1 MNHEY and CDR2 SVGEGT come from the germline V gene. This clone was counted once. Repertoires were generated with immunoSEQ multiplex PCR, while TCRdb's copy carries only in-frame clones and drops some. In the table there are some 250,000 clones, about nine tenths of which are singletons. Specimen: PBMCs or T cells enriched from blood (not recorded which). This TCR derives from a human donor in a cohort exposed to, infected with or recovered from COVID-19 (not recorded which). The donor label of this sample is uncertain. The gene calls are TRBV6-2 or TRBV6-3 and TRBJ1-1; 7 bases match TRBD1. CDR3 region: CASSYSNRGGTEAFF. The CDR3 bases are TGTGCCAGCAGTTACTCGAACAGGGGCGGCACTGAAGCTTTCTTT.